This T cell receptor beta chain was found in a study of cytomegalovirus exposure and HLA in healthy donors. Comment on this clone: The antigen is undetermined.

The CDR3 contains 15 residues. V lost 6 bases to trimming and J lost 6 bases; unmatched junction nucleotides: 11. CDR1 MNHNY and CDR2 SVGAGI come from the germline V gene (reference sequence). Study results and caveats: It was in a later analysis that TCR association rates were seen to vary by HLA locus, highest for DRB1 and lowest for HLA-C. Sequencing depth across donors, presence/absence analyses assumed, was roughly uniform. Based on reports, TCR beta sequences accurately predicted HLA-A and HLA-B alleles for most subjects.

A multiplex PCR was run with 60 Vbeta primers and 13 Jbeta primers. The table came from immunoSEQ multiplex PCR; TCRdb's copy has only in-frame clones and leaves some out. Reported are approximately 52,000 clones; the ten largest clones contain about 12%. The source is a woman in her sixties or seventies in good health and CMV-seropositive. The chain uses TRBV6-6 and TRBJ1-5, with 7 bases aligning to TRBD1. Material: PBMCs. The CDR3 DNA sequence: TGTGCCAGCAGAGCTGATACCCAGGGGGGTCAGCCCCAGCATTTT. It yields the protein CASRADTQGGQPQHF.